This T cell receptor beta chain was documented in a study of shared clonotypes between healthy human individuals. About the research overall: Each donor contributed plates that comprised three CD4 naive, three CD4 memory, two CD8 naive and one CD8 memory.

Notes on this clone: Its antigen remains unidentified.

Points from the study as a whole: Across a handful of donors, naive CD4 shared roughly 5.1%, naive CD8 3.5% to 4%, memory CD4 roughly 2.1%, memory CD8 around 0.36%.

Researchers ran the assay at a deep level. Assay used: immunoSEQ multiplex PCR; TCRdb lists only in-frame clones, some missing. The profile shows 190,000 or so clones, 90% to 95% of them singletons. The germline V gene encodes CDR1 SGDLS and CDR2 YYNGEE. This CDR3 spans 15 amino acids. This TCR derives from a woman in her 30s in good health. The chain links TRBV9 to TRBJ2-5; the match to TRBD2 covers 9 bases. The end of the DNA fits TRBJ2-7 better, so the J call may be wrong. The sample was naive CD4+ T cells sorted from blood. Subset denoted: CD45RA+ positively selected. In DNA form, the CDR3 reads TGTGCCAGCAGCGTAGGTAGCGGGAGTACCTACGAGCAGTACTTC. This gives the protein CASSVGSGSTYEQYF.